The clone carrying this TCR beta chain appeared many times. This specimen belongs to a study of blood T cell repertoires in COVID-19. Produced via immunoSEQ multiplex PCR; TCRdb's table is partial and in-frame only. This table has approximately 160,000 clones, approximately 87% appearing once. Germline values: CDR1 KGHDR, CDR2 SFDVKD. V was pared by 4 bases and J by 3 bases, with 9 bases of the junction left unmatched. The CDR3 extends over 17 amino acids. The genes are TRBV24-1 and TRBJ2-3; 10 positions agree with TRBD1. This clonotype was obtained from a woman between 45 and 60 years old who had recovered from COVID-19. Sequenced input: PBMCs or T cells enriched from blood (not recorded which). The CDR3 DNA reads TGTGCCACCAGTGAGTCGACAGGGGGCAAGGGAACAGATACGCAGTATTTT. Encoded protein: CATSESTGGKGTDTQYF.